The rows below give T cell receptor beta chains drawn from one sample of a study of response to subunit inactivated influenza vaccine. From the RT-PCR reads, TCRdb called clonotypes with MiXCR, one entry per CDR3 protein. The data contain hundreds of thousands of distinct CDR3 sequences, approximately 15% of them singletons. Here the sequenced sample was PBMCs from blood, taken 14 to 15 days before vaccination. The receptors here all came from a man aged 50 to 59 who received an inactivated influenza vaccine. CDR3s leave out the opening cysteine and the closing phenylalanine or tryptophan. A clone size is listed for some rows: how often the clone was seen (once, few, many), or a class if it is expanded.

J: TRBJ1-2
length: 14
V: TRBV12-3/TRBV12-4
size: NA
CDR3: ASSLGGQRSNYGYT

J: TRBJ2-3
length: 13
V: TRBV20-1
size: few
CDR3: SAPPSAGGWDTQY

J: TRBJ2-1
length: 14
V: TRBV4-2
size: few
CDR3: ASSQVRDLAYNEQF

J: TRBJ2-7
length: 13
V: TRBV25-1
size: NA
CDR3: ASSEFRHEGNEQY

J: TRBJ2-5
length: 14
V: TRBV5-6
size: NA
CDR3: ASSKTGTGRGETQY

J: TRBJ1-1
length: 10
V: TRBV28
size: few
CDR3: ASTRAHTEAF

J: TRBJ2-7
length: 14
V: TRBV4-2
size: NA
CDR3: ASSQDDGSHSYEQY

J: TRBJ2-1
length: 14
V: TRBV27
size: NA
CDR3: ASRRAGASSYNEQF

J: TRBJ2-1
length: 14
V: TRBV6-1
size: many
CDR3: ASSVLAGVMYNEQF

J: TRBJ2-3
length: 14
V: TRBV9
size: few
CDR3: ASSVEGGESTDTQY

J: TRBJ2-2
length: 14
V: TRBV18
size: few
CDR3: ASSFTSPRVSGELF

J: TRBJ2-7
length: 9
V: TRBV20-1
size: many
CDR3: SARIRVEQY

J: TRBJ2-7
length: 12
V: TRBV28
size: NA
CDR3: ASSMQGRFYEQY

J: TRBJ2-1
length: 16
V: TRBV18
size: NA
CDR3: ASSPRLVGQGNDNEQF

J: TRBJ1-2
length: 10
V: TRBV7-3
size: few
CDR3: ASSLSGTAVT

J: TRBJ1-5
length: 13
V: TRBV28
size: few
CDR3: ASSLFGNSNQPQH

J: TRBJ2-3
length: 12
V: TRBV5-1
size: NA
CDR3: ASSLAHGSDTQY

J: TRBJ2-1
length: 9
V: TRBV24-1
size: few
CDR3: ATSDLDEQF

J: TRBJ2-5
length: 18
V: TRBV5-1
size: NA
CDR3: ASSLRAHTAGTGVRETQY

J: TRBJ2-2
length: 13
V: TRBV20-1
size: NA
CDR3: SAGRTDRNTGELF

J: TRBJ2-7
length: 12
V: TRBV7-9
size: few
CDR3: ATASGYRPYEQY

J: TRBJ2-3
length: 11
V: TRBV20-1
size: few
CDR3: SARDLYTDTQY

J: TRBJ2-1
length: 12
V: TRBV12-3/TRBV12-4
size: many
CDR3: ASTSGGALNEQF

J: TRBJ2-3
length: 14
V: TRBV11-2
size: NA
CDR3: ASSLGSGRFADTQY

J: TRBJ1-6
length: 13
V: TRBV12-3/TRBV12-4
size: NA
CDR3: ASSEGTAYNSPLH

J: TRBJ2-7
length: 13
V: TRBV20-1
size: few
CDR3: SATPTEPTPGKQY

J: TRBJ2-7
length: 14
V: TRBV4-3
size: few
CDR3: ASSQGTASSSYEQY

J: TRBJ2-7
length: 12
V: TRBV27
size: NA
CDR3: ASSPGQGFGEQY

J: TRBJ2-1
length: 13
V: TRBV4-2
size: NA
CDR3: ASSHGTSGYNEQF

J: TRBJ2-3
length: 14
V: TRBV20-1
size: NA
CDR3: SASTVPGASTDTQY

J: TRBJ2-1
length: 10
V: TRBV15
size: NA
CDR3: ATSSQGVIRF

J: TRBJ2-1
length: 13
V: TRBV5-1
size: few
CDR3: ASSLAGGGDNEQF

J: TRBJ1-4
length: 11
V: TRBV6-1
size: NA
CDR3: ASSPRQVEKLF

J: TRBJ2-1
length: 11
V: TRBV28
size: few
CDR3: ASSFVQTFEQF

J: TRBJ2-5
length: 11
V: TRBV20-1
size: few
CDR3: SARVWRQETQY

J: TRBJ2-2
length: 11
V: TRBV12-3/TRBV12-4
size: few
CDR3: ASSIYNTGELF

J: TRBJ2-7
length: 11
V: TRBV11-2
size: many
CDR3: ASSLGHSYEQY

J: TRBJ1-1
length: 12
V: TRBV7-8
size: NA
CDR3: ASSFQEVNTEAF

J: TRBJ1-2
length: 12
V: TRBV12-3/TRBV12-4
size: many
CDR3: ASSRTGGDYGYT

J: TRBJ1-1
length: 13
V: TRBV20-1
size: few
CDR3: SAHRGLVMNTEAF

J: TRBJ2-7
length: 11
V: TRBV6-1
size: few
CDR3: ASSRPGGGEQY

J: TRBJ1-2
length: 12
V: TRBV4-1
size: few
CDR3: ASSQADLGSGYT

J: TRBJ1-1
length: 12
V: TRBV5-1
size: NA
CDR3: ASSLGDITTEAF

J: TRBJ1-1
length: 9
V: TRBV6-5
size: many
CDR3: ASSGYTEAF

J: TRBJ2-3
length: 14
V: TRBV9
size: few
CDR3: ASSVEASGRGDTQY

J: TRBJ2-7
length: 12
V: TRBV28
size: few
CDR3: ASSPPGYTYEQY

J: TRBJ2-7
length: 12
V: TRBV9
size: NA
CDR3: ASSVGRDLGEQY

J: TRBJ1-6
length: 14
V: TRBV24-1
size: few
CDR3: ATSDFRTKYNSPLH

J: TRBJ1-2
length: 12
V: TRBV6-2/TRBV6-3
size: few
CDR3: ASSPREIGYGYT

J: TRBJ2-3
length: 16
V: TRBV5-1
size: few
CDR3: ASSLGPTGGFKADTQY